Shown below are 3 T cell receptor beta chains from a single sample sequenced in a study of shared clonotypes between healthy human individuals. Some clones are missing from TCRdb's copy, which holds only in-frame ones; the method was immunoSEQ multiplex PCR. In the table there are under 1,100,000 clones, about 80% of which are singletons. The sequencing input was memory CD4+ T cells sorted from blood. This sample's subset: CD45RA-negative fraction. The source is a man aged 18 to 35 in good health.

This clone showed up many times. The chain employs TRBV7-2 and TRBJ2-5; tentatively, D is TRBD1 or TRBD2 (7 bases each). CDR1 is SGHTA and CDR2 is FQGNSA in the germline V gene. V lost 2 bases, J lost 5 bases, and 15 bases lay in between. The CDR3 runs to 15 residues. The DNA of the CDR3 is TGTGCCAGCAGCTTATCGAGGGGGCGGGAGGAGACCCAGTACTTC. Residues: CASSLSRGREETQYF.

The count of this clone is one. The chain couples TRBV6-1 to TRBJ1-2, with a possible D match to TRBD1 (6 bases). CDR1 and CDR2 (germline): MNHNS, SASEGT. The CDR3 consists of 15 residues. Trimming left V 5 bases short and J 0 bases short, with 13 bases between. The CDR3 nucleotides read TGTGCCAGCAGTATCAAAGGGGGTACTAACTATGGCTACACCTTC. This codes for CASSIKGGTNYGYTF.

This chain connects TRBV28 to TRBJ2-1; D gene unclear. Germline CDR1 reads MDHEN; CDR2 reads SYDVKM. The V end was cut by 6 bases, the J end by 9 bases, with 12 bases between. The CDR3 consists of 12 residues. The CDR3 spells CASSQTRAEQFF. Written as DNA, the CDR3 is TGTGCCAGCAGCCAAACAAGGGCTGAGCAGTTCTTC. Using reference TRBV28 and TRBJ2-1 for the parts outside the CDR3, the full variable domain is DVKVTQSSRYLVKRTGEKVFLECVQDMDHENMFWYRQDPGLGLRLIYFSYDVKMKEKGDIPEGYSVSREKKERFSLILESASTNQTSMYLCASSQTRAEQFFGPGTRLTVL.